A single sample gave rise to the 8 T cell receptor beta chains below, sequenced in a study of CD8+CD57+ T cells in acquired aplastic anemia. TCR beta VDJ and CDR3 profiles were obtained from a genomic DNA template. TCRdb re-analysed the reads in MiXCR, keeping a single row per CDR3 protein. Seen here are 200,000 to 250,000 distinct CDR3 sequences, over 60% observed once, and the top ten hold about 31%. Sequencing was carried out using sorted CD4+, CD8+, or CD8+CD57+ T cells (not recorded which) from PBMCs. These receptors all stem from a human donor in good health.

This clonotype was seen only a few times. The rearrangement uses TRBV7-9 and TRBJ2-1, with a possible D match to TRBD2 (6 bases). Trimming removed 0 bases from V and 8 bases from J, with 14 bases in between. This CDR3 contains 15 residues. The V gene's germline CDR1 is SEHNR and CDR2 FQNEAQ (reference sequence). In DNA form, the CDR3 reads TGTGCCAGCAGCTTAGCGGGCGGGGTTGGGGATGAGCAGTTCTTC. Translation gives CASSLAGGVGDEQFF.

J is TRBJ1-1 and V is TRBV2; D gene unclear. V lost 5 bases to trimming and J lost 0 bases, with 10 bases between them. CDR1 is SNHLY, CDR2 FYNNEI, per germline. The CDR3 is made up of 14 amino acids. The CDR3 DNA reads TGTGCCAGCAGTAACAGCAGGATGAACACTGAAGCTTTCTTT. Protein product: CASSNSRMNTEAFF.

The J gene is TRBJ2-5, the V gene TRBV20-1, with 8 bases that match TRBD1. CDR1 and CDR2 from the germline V gene are DFQATT and SNEGSKA (reference sequence). The CDR3 sequence is 15 residues long. After removal of 1 base from V and 1 base from J, the junction contained 5 bases not matched to a gene. The CDR3 region is CSARADRGGQETQYF. In nucleotides, the CDR3 is TGCAGTGCTAGAGCAGACAGGGGCGGCCAAGAGACCCAGTACTTC.

The V call is TRBV20-1, the J call TRBJ1-3; the D gene is possibly TRBD1 (6 bases). This CDR3 is built from 13 residues. The V gene lost 5 bases and the J gene lost 2 bases, with 10 bases spanning the gap. CDR1 and CDR2 from the germline V gene are DFQATT and SNEGSKA (reference sequence). The CDR3 coding sequence is TGCAGTGCTCTAACAGGGACTGGAAACACCATATATTTT. It encodes CSALTGTGNTIYF.

The chain recombines TRBV19 with TRBJ1-1; a weak D match, TRBD1 (6 bases). Germline assignment: CDR1 LNHDA and CDR2 SQIVND (reference sequence). The germline V and J ends were trimmed by 9 bases and 11 bases, with 19 bases remaining between them. This CDR3 comprises 12 residues. CDR3 sequence: CASANTGFLAFF. Written as DNA, the CDR3 is TGTGCCAGCGCCAATACAGGGTTTCTTGCTTTCTTT.

This clonotype was picked up one time. The chain is built from TRBV11-2 and TRBJ2-2, with D maybe TRBD2 (6 bases). There are 14 residues in the CDR3. Germline V gene sequence: CDR1 SGHAT, CDR2 FQNNGV. V shed 6 bases and J shed 5 bases, with 13 bases lying between them. CDR3 sequence (DNA): TGTGCCAGCAGGACGGGACTTACGACCGGGGAGCTGTTTTTT. Translation gives CASRTGLTTGELFF.

J is TRBJ2-2 and V is TRBV29-1; 9 bases map to TRBD1. Germline V CDR1 and CDR2: SQVTM, ANQGSEA. This CDR3 region has 18 residues. The V segment lost 0 bases and the J segment 4 bases; nucleotides outside the gene matches: 12. The CDR3 region is CSVEDAGVGQGSTGELFF. CDR3 nucleotides: TGCAGCGTTGAAGATGCTGGGGTGGGACAGGGTAGCACCGGGGAGCTGTTTTTT.

The sample holds a few counts of this clonotype. Because the CDR3 is missing its conserved closing phenylalanine or tryptophan, this is likely a read error. The chain recombines TRBV4-1 with TRBJ1-1; 9 bases line up with TRBD1. The CDR3 is made up of 14 amino acids. The V gene's germline CDR1 is MGHRA and CDR2 YSYEKL. J was trimmed by 2 bases and V by 3 bases; bases with no gene match: 1. This chain's CDR3 is CASSQDRGNTEAFS. CDR3 in DNA: TGCGCCAGCAGCCAGGACAGGGGCAACACTGAAGCTTTCTCT.